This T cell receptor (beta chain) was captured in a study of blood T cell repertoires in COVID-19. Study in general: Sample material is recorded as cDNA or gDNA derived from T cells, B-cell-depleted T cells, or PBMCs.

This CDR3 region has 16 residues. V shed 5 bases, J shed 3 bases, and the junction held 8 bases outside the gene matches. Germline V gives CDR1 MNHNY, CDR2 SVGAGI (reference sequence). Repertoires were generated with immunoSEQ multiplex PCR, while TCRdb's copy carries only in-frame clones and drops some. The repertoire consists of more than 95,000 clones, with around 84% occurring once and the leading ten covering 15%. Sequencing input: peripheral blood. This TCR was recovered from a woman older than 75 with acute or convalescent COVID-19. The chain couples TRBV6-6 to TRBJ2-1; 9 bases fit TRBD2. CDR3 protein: CASSPRGGRDYNEQFF. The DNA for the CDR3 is TGTGCCAGCAGTCCCAGGGGCGGGAGGGACTACAATGAGCAGTTCTTC.